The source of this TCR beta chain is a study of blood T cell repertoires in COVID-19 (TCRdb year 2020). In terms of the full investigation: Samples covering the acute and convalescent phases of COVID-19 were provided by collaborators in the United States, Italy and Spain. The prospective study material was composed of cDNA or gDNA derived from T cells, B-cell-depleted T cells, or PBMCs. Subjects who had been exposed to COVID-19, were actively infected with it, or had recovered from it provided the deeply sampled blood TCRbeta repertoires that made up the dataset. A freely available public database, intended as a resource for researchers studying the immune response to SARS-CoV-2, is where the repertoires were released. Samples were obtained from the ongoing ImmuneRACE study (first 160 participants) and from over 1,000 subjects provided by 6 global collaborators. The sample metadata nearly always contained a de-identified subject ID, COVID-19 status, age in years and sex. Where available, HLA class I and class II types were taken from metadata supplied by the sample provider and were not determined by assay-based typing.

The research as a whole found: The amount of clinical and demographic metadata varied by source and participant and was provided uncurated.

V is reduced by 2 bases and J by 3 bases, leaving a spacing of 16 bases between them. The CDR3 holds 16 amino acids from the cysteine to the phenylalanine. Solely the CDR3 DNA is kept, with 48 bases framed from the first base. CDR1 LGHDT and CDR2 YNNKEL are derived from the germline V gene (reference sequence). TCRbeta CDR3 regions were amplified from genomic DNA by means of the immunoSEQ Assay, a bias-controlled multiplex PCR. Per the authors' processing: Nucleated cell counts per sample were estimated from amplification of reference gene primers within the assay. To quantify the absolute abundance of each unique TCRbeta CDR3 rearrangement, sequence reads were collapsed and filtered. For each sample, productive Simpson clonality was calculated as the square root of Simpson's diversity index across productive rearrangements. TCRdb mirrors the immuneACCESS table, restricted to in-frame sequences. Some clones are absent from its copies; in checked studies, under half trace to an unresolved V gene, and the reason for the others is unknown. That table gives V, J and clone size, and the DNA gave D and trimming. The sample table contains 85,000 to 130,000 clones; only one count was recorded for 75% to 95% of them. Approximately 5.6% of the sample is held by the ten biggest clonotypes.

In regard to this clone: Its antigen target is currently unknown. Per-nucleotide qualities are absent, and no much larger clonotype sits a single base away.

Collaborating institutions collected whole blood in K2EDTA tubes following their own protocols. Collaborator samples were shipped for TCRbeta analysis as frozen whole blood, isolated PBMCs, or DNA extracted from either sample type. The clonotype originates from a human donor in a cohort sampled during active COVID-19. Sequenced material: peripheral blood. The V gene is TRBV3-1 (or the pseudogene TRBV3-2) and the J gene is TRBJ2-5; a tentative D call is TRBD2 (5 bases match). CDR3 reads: CASSQIGRALEETQYF. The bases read TGTGCCAGCAGCCAAATCGGGCGGGCGTTAGAAGAGACCCAGTACTTC.